The rows below give T cell receptor beta chains drawn from one sample of a study of shared clonotypes between healthy human individuals. Clones were read by immunoSEQ multiplex PCR, and TCRdb kept only the in-frame ones, dropping some. In the table there are a few million clones, around 93% of which are singletons. Sequences were obtained from naive CD4+ T cells from PBMCs. The receptors originated from a man between 18 and 35 years old in good health. Some clones in this sample may be carry-over from other donors' samples. CDR3s include the opening cysteine and the closing phenylalanine or tryptophan. Fields, in order: CDR3 protein, CDR3 DNA, J gene, clone size, V gene, D gene. D genes are given only for firm matches. Rows may omit the clone size; those that give it use once, few, many or a size class.

CASSVKARVGEQYF,TGTGCCAGCAGCGTAAAGGCCAGGGTAGGCGAGCAGTACTTC,TRBJ2-7,-,TRBV9,-
CATSRGRAGGAGELFF,TGTGCCACCAGCAGAGGTCGCGCGGGAGGTGCCGGGGAGCTGTTTTTT,TRBJ2-2,-,TRBV15,TRBD2
CASSLGQGGQETQYF,TGTGCCAGCAGCTTGGGACAGGGGGGCCAAGAGACCCAGTACTTC,TRBJ2-5,-,TRBV5-5,TRBD1
CASSKLGATSSYEQYF,TGTGCCAGCAGCAAGTTAGGAGCCACTAGCTCCTACGAGCAGTACTTC,TRBJ2-7,-,TRBV14,-
CASSSQGRRRTDTQYF,TGTGCCAGCAGCTCCCAGGGGAGGAGACGCACAGATACGCAGTATTTT,TRBJ2-3,-,TRBV7-9,-
CAWSSPWEAGGPGDTQYF,TGTGCCTGGAGTTCCCCCTGGGAGGCGGGAGGGCCGGGGGATACGCAGTATTTT,TRBJ2-3,-,TRBV30,TRBD2
CASSQGRTGGGISEQFF,TGCGCCAGCAGCCAAGGAAGAACGGGAGGGGGAATTAGTGAGCAGTTCTTC,TRBJ2-1,-,TRBV4-1,TRBD2
CASSINPNTEAFF,TGTGCCAGCAGCATTAATCCTAACACTGAAGCTTTCTTT,TRBJ1-1,-,TRBV11-3,-
CAIIFSGDTQYF,TGTGCCATCATCTTCAGTGGCGATACGCAGTATTTT,TRBJ2-3,-,TRBV10-3,-
CASSTPTGLGQPQHF,TGTGCCAGTAGTACCCCGACAGGGTTAGGTCAGCCCCAGCATTTT,TRBJ1-5,-,TRBV19,TRBD1
CASSPPGLAGGSGSYNEQFF,TGTGCCAGCAGCCCACCGGGACTAGCGGGAGGATCGGGCTCCTACAATGAGCAGTTCTTC,TRBJ2-1,-,TRBV14,TRBD2
CASSLTAYEQYF,TGTGCCAGCAGTCTGACAGCATACGAGCAGTACTTC,TRBJ2-7,-,TRBV6-5,-
CASSLPGKGGANVLTF,TGTGCCAGCAGTTTGCCAGGGAAAGGTGGGGCCAACGTCCTGACTTTC,TRBJ2-6,-,TRBV28,-
CASALGAGDSYEQYF,TGTGCCAGCGCACTGGGGGCAGGAGATTCCTACGAGCAGTACTTC,TRBJ2-7,-,TRBV11-3,-
CASSLVRDRGRGAGELFF,TGCGCCAGCAGCTTGGTTAGGGACAGGGGGCGCGGGGCCGGGGAGCTGTTTTTT,TRBJ2-2,once,TRBV5-1,TRBD1
CASTPQRGPNYEQYF,TGTGCCAGCACGCCTCAGCGGGGACCTAACTACGAGCAGTACTTC,TRBJ2-7,-,TRBV27,TRBD2
CASSPPQQYEQYF,TGTGCCAGCTCACCACCACAACAGTACGAGCAGTACTTC,TRBJ2-7,-,TRBV18,-
CASSLFGQGNNYGYTF,TGTGCCAGCAGTTTATTCGGACAGGGAAATAACTATGGCTACACCTTC,TRBJ1-2,-,TRBV27,TRBD1
CASSYEFREFGYEQYF,TGTGCCAGCAGTTACGAATTCCGGGAATTTGGCTACGAGCAGTACTTC,TRBJ2-7,-,TRBV6-5,-
CASSPQGGVVYNEQFF,TGCGCCAGCAGCCCCCAGGGGGGAGTGGTCTACAATGAGCAGTTCTTC,TRBJ2-1,once,TRBV5-1,-
CASSHGPGVIANTGELFF,TGTGCCAGCAGCCATGGCCCAGGGGTCATCGCGAACACCGGGGAGCTGTTTTTT,TRBJ2-2,once,TRBV6-4,-
CASSFDAGGAGLAGGPRDEQYF,TGTGCCAGCAGCTTTGATGCGGGGGGCGCGGGACTAGCGGGAGGCCCTAGGGACGAGCAGTACTTC,TRBJ2-7,-,TRBV12-1,-
CASSELAGGRKGRETQYF,TGTGCCAGCAGCGAACTAGCGGGAGGCAGAAAGGGGCGGGAGACCCAGTACTTC,TRBJ2-5,-,TRBV7-8,TRBD2
CASTPGGTLPSYEQYF,TGCGCCAGCACCCCCGGGGGGACGCTACCGTCCTACGAGCAGTACTTC,TRBJ2-7,-,TRBV5-1,TRBD2
CASSVDSHGYGYTF,TGTGCCAGCAGCGTCGACTCCCACGGCTATGGCTACACCTTC,TRBJ1-2,-,TRBV9,-
CASSEGQFPIYNEQFF,TGTGCCAGCAGTGAGGGACAGTTTCCGATTTACAATGAGCAGTTCTTC,TRBJ2-1,-,TRBV6-1,TRBD1
CASSQVGANQPQHF,TGCGCCAGCAGTCAGGTGGGGGCCAATCAGCCCCAGCATTTT,TRBJ1-5,once,TRBV23-1,-
CASSSSTDTQYF,TGTGCCAGCAGCTCCAGCACGGATACGCAGTATTTT,TRBJ2-3,once,TRBV11-3,-
CASSLNRGSGANVLTF,TGTGCCAGCAGCTTGAACAGGGGGTCTGGGGCCAACGTCCTGACTTTC,TRBJ2-6,-,TRBV5-6,TRBD1
CASSTRTGLNEKLFF,TGTGCCAGCAGCACCAGGACAGGGCTCAATGAAAAACTGTTTTTT,TRBJ1-4,once,TRBV9,TRBD1
CASSPGQGRQEQYF,TGTGCCAGCAGCCCGGGACAGGGGCGTCAGGAGCAGTACTTC,TRBJ2-7,-,TRBV5-5,TRBD1
CASSIAGQGTYEQYF,TGTGCCAGTAGTATAGCGGGACAGGGTACCTACGAGCAGTACTTC,TRBJ2-7,-,TRBV19,TRBD1
CASSLAASGRITDTQYF,TGCGCCAGCAGCTTGGCTGCTAGCGGGAGAATCACAGATACGCAGTATTTT,TRBJ2-3,-,TRBV5-1,TRBD2
CASSLTAGANTGELFF,TGTGCCAGCAGCTTAACGGCGGGAGCGAACACCGGGGAGCTGTTTTTT,TRBJ2-2,-,TRBV11-1,TRBD2
CAILGRTEAFF,TGTGCCATCCTGGGGAGGACTGAAGCTTTCTTT,TRBJ1-1,-,TRBV28,-
CASSDSSQVPAFGNTIYF,TGTGCCAGCAGTGACTCGAGTCAGGTTCCAGCATTCGGAAACACCATATATTTT,TRBJ1-3,once,TRBV6-4,-
CASRQRGGQYYGYTF,TGTGCCAGCAGACAGCGGGGGGGACAGTACTATGGCTACACCTTC,TRBJ1-2,-,TRBV6-1,TRBD1
CASNKGATTNTGELFF,TGCGCCAGTAATAAGGGGGCGACCACGAACACCGGGGAGCTGTTTTTT,TRBJ2-2,-,TRBV5-1,TRBD1
CASRSTGSGEQYF,TGTGCCAGCAGGTCGACAGGTTCGGGGGAGCAGTACTTC,TRBJ2-7,-,TRBV7-8,-
CASSTRGSPTEAFF,TGTGCCAGTAGTACCAGGGGTTCGCCCACTGAAGCTTTCTTT,TRBJ1-1,-,TRBV19,-
CASSLGTGLHTDTQYF,TGTGCCAGCAGCTTAGGGACAGGATTACACACAGATACGCAGTATTTT,TRBJ2-3,-,TRBV5-6,TRBD1
CASSLGARGYTF,TGTGCCAGCAGCTTAGGGGCTCGGGGCTACACCTTC,TRBJ1-2,-,TRBV7-2,-
CASSPATADNSPLHF,TGCGCCAGCAGCCCCGCGACCGCGGATAATTCACCCCTCCACTTT,TRBJ1-6,-,TRBV5-1,-
CAWSFRGPKETQYF,TGTGCCTGGAGTTTCAGGGGTCCTAAAGAGACCCAGTACTTC,TRBJ2-5,-,TRBV30,-
CASSPSGGPNTGELFF,TGTGCCAGCAGCCCGAGTGGGGGCCCTAACACCGGGGAGCTGTTTTTT,TRBJ2-2,-,TRBV11-2,-
CASSADPRGTDTQYF,TGCGCCAGCAGCGCGGACCCTCGGGGCACAGATACGCAGTATTTT,TRBJ2-3,once,TRBV5-1,-
CATRDSNQPQHF,TGTGCCACCCGGGACAGCAATCAGCCCCAGCATTTT,TRBJ1-5,-,TRBV2,-
CSVTSGSYEQYF,TGCAGCGTGACTAGCGGGTCCTACGAGCAGTACTTC,TRBJ2-7,-,TRBV29-1,TRBD2